This passage covers 13 T cell receptor beta chains from one sample sequenced in a study of lymphopenia after photon versus proton radiotherapy. Some clones are missing from TCRdb's copy, which holds only in-frame ones; the method was immunoSEQ multiplex PCR. The sample shows tens of thousands of clones, more than 70% of them seen only once. This specimen consisted of peripheral blood, obtained from a patient treated with proton-based radiotherapy. The receptor set was obtained from a man aged 60 to 75 with pancreatic cancer.

J is TRBJ2-1 and V is TRBV11-3; D is ambiguous. Between the trimmed V and J ends, which lost 3 bases and 4 bases, there was a span of 10 bases. This CDR3 contains 14 residues. Per germline, CDR1 SGHNT and CDR2 YENEEA. Written as DNA, the CDR3 is TGTGCCAGCAGCTTTAGGCTATCATACAATGAGCAGTTCTTC. As protein: CASSFRLSYNEQFF.

V gene TRBV27 combines with J gene TRBJ1-2; D unclear. Germline V gene sequence: CDR1 MNHEY, CDR2 SMNVEV (reference sequence). The CDR3 consists of 14 residues. V lost 0 bases, J lost 2 bases, and 7 bases lay in between. CDR3 sequence: CASSLSLGNYGYTF. The DNA for the CDR3 is TGTGCCAGCAGTTTATCGTTAGGGAACTATGGCTACACCTTC.

The V gene is TRBV6-6, the J gene TRBJ2-5, with 10 nucleotides matching TRBD1. V lost 6 bases and J lost 7; bases outside the gene matches: 5. The CDR3 spans 13 residues. In germline, CDR1 is MNHNY, CDR2 SVGAGI (reference sequence). The CDR3 DNA reads TGTGCCAGCAGCGACAGGGGGCGAGGGACCCAGTACTTC. Residues: CASSDRGRGTQYF.

The J gene is TRBJ1-2, the V gene TRBV6-4; 9 nucleotides line up with TRBD1. The CDR3 contains 14 residues. The ends lost 6 bases at V and 2 bases at J; junction bases unmatched: 4. Looked up from germline, CDR1 is MRHNA and CDR2 is SNTAGT. Here the CDR3 reads CASRATGGNYGYTF. Here the CDR3 DNA reads TGTGCCAGCAGAGCCACAGGGGGCAACTATGGCTACACCTTC.

The chain employs TRBV28 and TRBJ1-2, with a possible D match to TRBD1 (6 bases). The CDR3 is 17 residues long. V was cut by 1 base and J by 3 bases, with 18 bases left in between. CDR1 and CDR2 (germline): MDHEN, SYDVKM. Here the CDR3 DNA reads TGTGCCAGCAGTTTATTCGACAGGTTTATCAGCGACTATGGCTACACCTTC. Translated, it gives CASSLFDRFISDYGYTF.

V usage is TRBV5-1 and J usage is TRBJ1-1; D may be TRBD1 (5 bases). This CDR3 is 15 amino acids long. Trimming shortened V by 0 bases and J by 4 bases, and 13 bases separated the two germline ends. Looked up from germline, CDR1 is SGHRS and CDR2 is YFSETQ. CDR3 DNA sequence: TGCGCCAGCAGCTTGGCCGGTGGGGCTGCCACTGAAGCTTTCTTT. It is translated as CASSLAGGAATEAFF.

The chain has TRBV14 and TRBJ2-1; D remains ambiguous. V lost 1 base and J 9 bases, leaving 13 bases between the germline ends. CDR3 length equals 14 residues. The germline CDR1 and CDR2 sequences are SGHDN and FVKESK. CDR3 sequence: CASSQVRSDTEQFF. The CDR3 DNA is TGTGCCAGCAGCCAAGTGCGAAGTGACACTGAGCAGTTCTTC.

The CDR3, as DNA: TGTGCCAGCAGCCTGGAGAGGGGACCCTACGAGCAGTACTTC. Amino acids: CASSLERGPYEQYF. The J gene is TRBJ2-7, the V gene TRBV6-5; either TRBD1 or TRBD2 may fit D (5 bases each). Trimming stripped 6 bases from V and 2 bases from J, with 14 bases between. The germline gives CDR1 MNHEY, CDR2 SVGAGI. The CDR3 sequence is 14 residues long.

DNA for the CDR3: TGTGCCAGCTCAGGGGGTCTCGGAAACACCATATATTTT. Amino acid sequence: CASSGGLGNTIYF. The chain uses TRBV6-1 and TRBJ1-3, with TRBD1 matching over 7 bases. V trimming: 8 bases; J trimming: 4 bases; junction bases outside the gene matches: 5. CDR3 length: 13 amino acids. Per germline, CDR1 MNHNS and CDR2 SASEGT.

This clone was detected a few times. The chain couples TRBV9 to TRBJ2-1; the match to TRBD2 covers 7 bases. Trimming at V came to 5 bases and at J to 5 bases, leaving 13 bases not matched to a gene. The CDR3 sequence is 16 residues long. Germline CDR1 reads SGDLS; CDR2 reads YYNGEE. This CDR3 is CASSGPGLAANNEQFF. The CDR3 DNA is TGTGCCAGCAGTGGTCCCGGTCTAGCGGCTAACAATGAGCAGTTCTTC.

CDR3 loop: CASSFMKQPQHF. In DNA, the CDR3 is TGTGCCAGCAGTTTTATGAAGCAGCCCCAGCATTTT. The gene calls are TRBV28 and TRBJ1-5, with D uncertain. V lost 3 bases and J lost 7, with 7 bases in between. The germline CDR1 and CDR2 sequences are MDHEN and SYDVKM. CDR3 length equals 12 residues.

The chain joins TRBV7-9 to TRBJ2-1; D tentatively fits TRBD1 or TRBD2 (5 bases each). Germline CDR1 is SEHNR and CDR2 is FQNEAQ (reference sequence). Trimming cost V 1 base and J 6 bases, with 16 bases left between them. This CDR3 spans 16 amino acids. The chain's CDR3 is CASSLGWDLGANEQFF. The CDR3 DNA reads TGTGCCAGCAGCTTAGGCTGGGACCTTGGGGCCAATGAGCAGTTCTTC.

The chain joins TRBV11-2 to TRBJ1-2; a possible D gene is TRBD1 (6 bases). Trimming left V 5 bases short and J 4 bases short, with 11 bases between. The CDR3 spans 13 residues. Germline-derived CDR1 and CDR2 are SGHAT and FQNNGV. The CDR3 is CASSAQGLYGYTF. CDR3 DNA: TGTGCCAGCAGCGCGCAGGGGCTCTATGGCTACACCTTC.